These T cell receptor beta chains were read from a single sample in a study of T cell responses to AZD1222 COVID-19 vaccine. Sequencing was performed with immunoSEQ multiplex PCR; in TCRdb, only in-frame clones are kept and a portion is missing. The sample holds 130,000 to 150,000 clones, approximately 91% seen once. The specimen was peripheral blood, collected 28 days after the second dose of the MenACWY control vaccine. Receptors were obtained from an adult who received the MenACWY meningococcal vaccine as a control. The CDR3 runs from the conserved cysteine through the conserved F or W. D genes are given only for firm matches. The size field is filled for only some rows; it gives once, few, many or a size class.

TGTGCCAGCAGCTTAGCCGATTCTAGCACAGATACGCAGTATTTT,CASSLADSSTDTQYF,TRBJ2-3,TRBV13,NA,NA
TGTGCCAGCACCGTTGGGAACGGGAATCAGCCCCAGCATTTT,CASTVGNGNQPQHF,TRBJ1-5,TRBV2,NA,NA
TGTGCCAGCAGCGTAGCTTGGGAGGCTTGGGGCACTGAAGCTTTCTTT,CASSVAWEAWGTEAFF,TRBJ1-1,TRBV9,once,NA
TGTGCCAGCAGCCATCAACAGGGATTGGGCTATGGCTACACCTTC,CASSHQQGLGYGYTF,TRBJ1-2,TRBV5-7,NA,NA
TGTGCCAGCAGCCCCTATCGAGCCTTCGAGCGGGCCCACAATGAGCAGTTCTTC,CASSPYRAFERAHNEQFF,TRBJ2-1,TRBV7-8,NA,NA
TGTGCCAGCAGTGCTGACAGGGGAAATCAGCCCCAGCATTTT,CASSADRGNQPQHF,TRBJ1-5,TRBV2,NA,TRBD1
TGTGCCAGTAGTTTCCTGGCCCGTGGGACCGGGGAGCTGTTTTTT,CASSFLARGTGELFF,TRBJ2-2,TRBV19,once,NA
TGTGCCAGCAGTTTGGCAGGGGGCGGAAACACCATATATTTT,CASSLAGGGNTIYF,TRBJ1-3,TRBV28,NA,TRBD1
TGTGCCAGCAGTTTACTACAGGGCGGAGGATATGGCTACACCTTC,CASSLLQGGGYGYTF,TRBJ1-2,TRBV28,NA,NA
TGTGCCAGCAGTTTCCGAGCGGATACCTACGAGCAGTACTTC,CASSFRADTYEQYF,TRBJ2-7,TRBV28,NA,NA
TGTGCCAGTAGTATTTTGGCTAGTTCCTACGAGCAGTACTTC,CASSILASSYEQYF,TRBJ2-7,TRBV19,NA,NA
TGTGCCAGCAGTCTCCGGGACCCAGACACCGGGGAGCTGTTTTTT,CASSLRDPDTGELFF,TRBJ2-2,TRBV6-5,NA,NA
TGTGCCAGCAGCCGGCCAGGGGCCGGAAACACCATATATTTT,CASSRPGAGNTIYF,TRBJ1-3,TRBV6-6,NA,NA
TGCGCCAGCAGCCAAGAACCGATCTCCACAGATACGCAGTATTTT,CASSQEPISTDTQYF,TRBJ2-3,TRBV4-3,NA,NA
TGCGCCAGCAGCCAAGATAGAGGGACCCCGCTCCACTTT,CASSQDRGTPLHF,TRBJ1-6,TRBV4-1,NA,NA
TGCGCCAGCAGCGGCCGGGCCTCGCCGAATTCACCCCTCCACTTT,CASSGRASPNSPLHF,TRBJ1-6,TRBV5-1,NA,NA
TGTGCCAGCTCACCAGGGCGGATTAATCAGCCCCAGCATTTT,CASSPGRINQPQHF,TRBJ1-5,TRBV18,NA,NA
TGTGCCAGCTCACCGACAGCTAGCGGGTACAATGAGCAGTTCTTC,CASSPTASGYNEQFF,TRBJ2-1,TRBV18,NA,TRBD2
TGCAGCGTCGGAGGGTTTAACACTGAAGCTTTCTTT,CSVGGFNTEAFF,TRBJ1-1,TRBV29-1,NA,NA
TGTGCCAGTAGTCCTCACAGGGATAATTCACCCCTCCACTTT,CASSPHRDNSPLHF,TRBJ1-6,TRBV19,NA,NA
TGCAGCGTTGAGGAGGGGGCTACCAAAAACATTCAGTACTTC,CSVEEGATKNIQYF,TRBJ2-4,TRBV29-1,NA,NA
TGTGCCAGCAGCAACGGACAGACAGCGGTTTCCTTTGAGGATGAGCAGTTCTTC,CASSNGQTAVSFEDEQFF,TRBJ2-1,TRBV5-6,NA,NA
TGCGCCAGCAGCTGGCAGCTAGCGGGAAAGACTGATACGCAGTATTTT,CASSWQLAGKTDTQYF,TRBJ2-3,TRBV5-1,once,TRBD2
TGTGCCAGCAGCCAACTTTTGACCACTGAAGCTTTCTTT,CASSQLLTTEAFF,TRBJ1-1,TRBV3-1/TRBV3-2,NA,NA
TGCGCCAGCAGCTTGGGAGTTAGCCCTAGCACAGATACGCAGTATTTT,CASSLGVSPSTDTQYF,TRBJ2-3,TRBV5-1,NA,NA
TGTGCCAGCAGCTCCTTCCTGGGCACTGAAGCTTTCTTT,CASSSFLGTEAFF,TRBJ1-1,TRBV5-4,NA,NA
TGCGCCAGCAGCTTCAACGGCCCCTACGAGCAGTACTTC,CASSFNGPYEQYF,TRBJ2-7,TRBV5-1,NA,NA
TGTGCCAGCAGCTTACACGAGGGGGAAGGAGGCTACACCTTC,CASSLHEGEGGYTF,TRBJ1-2,TRBV7-9,NA,NA